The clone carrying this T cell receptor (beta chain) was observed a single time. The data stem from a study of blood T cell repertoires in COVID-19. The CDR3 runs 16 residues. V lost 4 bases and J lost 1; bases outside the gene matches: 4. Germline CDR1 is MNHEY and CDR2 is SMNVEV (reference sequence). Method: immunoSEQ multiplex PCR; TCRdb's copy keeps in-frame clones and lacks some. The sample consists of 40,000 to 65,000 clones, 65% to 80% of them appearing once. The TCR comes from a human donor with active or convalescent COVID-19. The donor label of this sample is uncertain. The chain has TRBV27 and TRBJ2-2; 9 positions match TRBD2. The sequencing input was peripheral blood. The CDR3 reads CASSYNSGRNTGELFF. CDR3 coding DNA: TGTGCCAGCAGTTACAATAGCGGGAGGAACACCGGGGAGCTGTTTTTT.